A selection of T cell receptor beta chains follows, all from one sample in a study of T-cell reconstitution after alpha-beta-depleted transplantation in children. TCRdb analysed the PCR reads with MiXCR anew, one entry per CDR3 protein. This sample carries around 680,000 distinct CDR3 sequences, around 16% of them seen once, and the ten largest clones take 0.85% to 1.3%. Here the sequenced sample was PBMCs from the stem cell graft donor, taken from the stem cell graft. The origin of the receptors is a human donor who donated a stem cell graft to a child with acute myeloid leukemia. Both conserved end residues are part of each CDR3. The order of the fields is J gene, CDR3 length, V gene, clone size, D gene, CDR3 protein, CDR3 DNA. The D gene is left open where the match is weak. Some rows have no size entry. The others give once, few or many, or a class for an expanded clone.

TRBJ1-1,15,TRBV7-9,.,TRBD1,CASSGTTGINTEAFF,TGTGCCAGCAGCGGGACGACAGGGATCAACACTGAAGCTTTCTTT
TRBJ1-4,13,TRBV18,.,TRBD1,CASKQGTHEKLFF,TGTGCCAGCAAACAGGGGACTCATGAAAAACTGTTTTTT
TRBJ1-1,13,TRBV24-1,.,.,CATSASPNTEAFF,TGTGCCACCAGTGCCTCTCCTAACACTGAAGCTTTCTTT
TRBJ1-5,12,TRBV20-1,few,.,CSARGFNRPQHF,TGCAGTGCTAGGGGGTTCAATCGGCCCCAGCATTTT
TRBJ2-1,17,TRBV5-1,.,TRBD2,CASSLGTSGLSYNEQFF,TGCGCCAGCAGCTTGGGGACTAGCGGCCTCTCCTACAATGAGCAGTTCTTC
TRBJ1-2,13,TRBV4-1,.,.,CASSQGANSGYTF,TGCGCCAGCAGCCAGGGGGCGAATTCTGGCTACACCTTC
TRBJ2-6,15,TRBV10-3,.,.,CAIMDQGYGANVLTF,TGTGCCATCATGGATCAGGGCTATGGGGCCAACGTCCTGACTTTC
TRBJ2-5,12,TRBV21-1,.,.,CVAEGSGETQYF,.
TRBJ2-5,13,TRBV5-1,few,TRBD1,CASSSGQGPVWYF,TGCGCCAGCAGCTCGGGACAGGGGCCGGTGTGGTACTTC
TRBJ1-1,14,TRBV20-1,many,.,CSARSGNGNTEAFF,TGCAGTGCTAGGTCGGGGAACGGTAACACTGAAGCTTTCTTT
TRBJ1-1,15,TRBV10-3,many,.,CAISESGTPNTEAFF,TGTGCCATCAGTGAGTCTGGGACACCGAACACTGAAGCTTTCTTT
TRBJ2-7,14,TRBV12-3/TRBV12-4,many,.,CASSLVQSSYEQYF,TGTGCCAGCAGTTTAGTTCAGAGCTCCTACGAGCAGTACTTC
TRBJ2-3,14,TRBV7-6,.,.,CASSTAGRTDTQYF,TGTGCCAGCAGCACCGCGGGGCGCACAGATACGCAGTATTTT
TRBJ2-5,14,TRBV20-1,few,TRBD2,CSASNPGGKETQYF,TGCAGTGCTTCTAACCCGGGGGGGAAAGAGACCCAGTACTTC
TRBJ1-2,12,TRBV25-1,many,.,CASSPGEGGYTF,TGTGCCAGCAGCCCCGGCGAGGGTGGCTACACCTTC
TRBJ2-3,14,TRBV5-1,.,.,CASSLRGDTDTQYF,TGCGCCAGCAGCTTGCGGGGAGACACAGATACGCAGTATTTT
TRBJ2-7,13,TRBV6-2/TRBV6-3,many,.,CASSGRSSYEQYF,TGTGCCAGCAGTGGTAGGTCTTCCTACGAGCAGTACTTC
TRBJ1-1,13,TRBV12-3/TRBV12-4,.,.,CASSLALGGVAFF,TGTGCCAGCAGTTTAGCGCTAGGAGGGGTAGCTTTCTTT
TRBJ2-7,12,TRBV28,few,.,CASEGVRYEQYF,TGTGCCAGCGAGGGAGTCCGCTACGAGCAGTACTTC
TRBJ2-3,16,TRBV7-2,.,TRBD1,CASSPRQGLYTDTQYF,TGTGCCAGCAGCCCGCGACAGGGTCTATACACAGATACGCAGTATTTT
TRBJ2-7,11,TRBV6-5,many,.,CASSRESEQYF,TGTGCCAGCTCCAGGGAGAGCGAGCAGTACTTC
TRBJ2-5,14,TRBV7-9,.,.,CASSTLGMGETQYF,TGTGCCAGCAGCACCTTGGGGATGGGAGAGACCCAGTACTTC
TRBJ2-2,17,TRBV4-3,.,TRBD1,CASSQEAQGVNTGELFF,TGCGCCAGCAGCCAAGAAGCACAGGGGGTAAACACCGGGGAGCTGTTTTTT
TRBJ2-1,17,TRBV6-5,many,TRBD2,CASSYSVGLAGTNEQFF,TGTGCCAGCAGTTACTCGGTGGGACTAGCGGGGACCAATGAGCAGTTCTTC
TRBJ2-3,14,TRBV24-1,many,.,CATGDPSGTDTQYF,TGTGCCACTGGAGACCCTTCTGGCACAGATACGCAGTATTTT
TRBJ2-5,14,TRBV14,.,.,CASSQSRTSKTQYF,TGTGCCAGCAGCCAATCCCGGACAAGCAAGACCCAGTACTTC
TRBJ2-2,15,TRBV29-1,.,TRBD1,CSVADRGLNTGELFF,TGCAGCGTGGCGGACAGGGGGCTGAACACCGGGGAGCTGTTTTTT
TRBJ2-1,16,TRBV27,few,TRBD2,CASNSGASGAYNEQFF,TGTGCCAGCAACTCAGGAGCTAGCGGGGCTTACAATGAGCAGTTCTTC
TRBJ1-5,14,TRBV29-1,.,TRBD1,CSVRETGVDQPQHF,TGCAGCGTTCGGGAGACAGGGGTTGATCAGCCCCAGCATTTT
TRBJ1-2,14,TRBV7-2,.,.,CASSLVGSGGGYTF,TGTGCCAGCAGCTTAGTAGGATCCGGGGGTGGCTACACCTTC
TRBJ2-1,15,TRBV24-1,few,.,CATSDPRPPEGEQFF,TGTGCCACCAGTGATCCCAGGCCCCCTGAGGGAGAGCAGTTCTTC
TRBJ2-2,11,TRBV12-3/TRBV12-4,.,.,CASGPTGELFF,TGTGCCAGCGGCCCTACCGGGGAGCTGTTTTTT
TRBJ2-2,16,TRBV29-1,few,TRBD1,CSVETNRGSNTGELFF,TGCAGCGTTGAAACCAACAGGGGGTCGAACACCGGGGAGCTGTTTTTT
TRBJ2-6,14,TRBV25-1,few,.,CASSAGSGANVLTF,TGTGCCAGCAGTGCGGGATCTGGGGCCAACGTCCTGACTTTC
TRBJ2-1,17,TRBV5-1,few,TRBD1,CASSFRDRAILNNEQFF,TGCGCCAGCAGCTTCCGGGACAGGGCTATCCTTAACAATGAGCAGTTCTTC
TRBJ1-4,13,TRBV15,.,.,CATSDGSDEKLFF,TGTGCCACCAGTGACGGCTCTGATGAAAAACTGTTTTTT
TRBJ1-4,13,TRBV6-5,.,.,CASRGPANEKLFF,TGTGCCAGCCGCGGGCCAGCTAATGAAAAACTGTTTTTT
TRBJ1-6,12,TRBV20-1,many,.,CSASYGGSPLHF,TGCAGTGCTAGTTACGGGGGGTCACCCCTCCACTTT
TRBJ2-3,14,TRBV20-1,many,.,CSARLQGGGDTQYF,TGCAGTGCTAGATTACAGGGCGGTGGGGATACGCAGTATTTT
TRBJ2-7,13,TRBV20-1,many,TRBD1,CSARWTGVREQYF,TGCAGTGCCCGTTGGACAGGGGTCCGCGAGCAGTACTTC
TRBJ1-2,14,TRBV7-2,many,.,CASSLVGDLSRYTF,TGTGCCAGCAGCTTAGTTGGTGACCTCTCTCGCTACACCTTC
TRBJ1-1,16,TRBV5-1,once,.,CASSLFTGNMNTEAFF,TGCGCCAGCAGCTTGTTTACAGGGAATATGAACACTGAAGCTTTCTTT
TRBJ1-6,14,TRBV7-2,few,.,CASSSSGGNSPLHF,TGTGCCAGCAGCTCGTCGGGGGGTAATTCACCCCTCCACTTT
TRBJ1-4,11,TRBV7-9,many,.,CASRGYSELFF,TGTGCCAGCAGGGGCTATTCGGAACTGTTTTTT
TRBJ1-4,14,TRBV20-1,many,.,CSARDLGLNEKLFF,TGCAGTGCTAGAGATCTAGGGCTAAATGAAAAACTGTTTTTT
TRBJ2-2,14,TRBV5-5,.,.,CASRLRANTGELFF,TGTGCCAGCAGACTCAGAGCGAACACCGGGGAGCTGTTTTTT
TRBJ2-7,14,TRBV20-1,many,TRBD2,CSARLPSGIYEQYF,TGCAGTGCTAGATTGCCTAGCGGGATCTACGAGCAGTACTTC